These T cell receptor beta chains were read from a single sample in a study of CD8+CD57+ T cells in acquired aplastic anemia. Using its own MiXCR run on the reads, TCRdb lists one record per CDR3 protein. The table shows 150,000 to 200,000 distinct CDR3 sequences, with more than 45% occurring only once. Input material: sorted CD4+, CD8+, or CD8+CD57+ T cells (not recorded which) from PBMCs. These receptors were collected from a human donor with aplastic anemia. The CDR3 runs from the conserved cysteine through the conserved F or W. D genes are given only for firm matches. Size is omitted from some rows. Given values are once, few, many or a class for expanded clones.

len	v_gene	d_gene	abundance	j_gene	CDR3nt	CDR3aa
17	TRBV5-4	TRBD2	many	TRBJ2-5	TGTGCCAGCAGCTTGGTGGGAGTGGGAGGGCCTGGAGAGACCCAGTACTTC	CASSLVGVGGPGETQYF
14	TRBV25-1	TRBD1	-	TRBJ1-1	TGTGCCAGCAGTAACACAGGGGCTAACACTGAAGCTTTCTTT	CASSNTGANTEAFF
15	TRBV19	-	-	TRBJ1-6	TGTGCCAGTAGTATCGATAGGCAGCCCCATTGGACCCTCCACTTT	CASSIDRQPHWTLHF
15	TRBV7-6	-	many	TRBJ2-3	TGTGCCAGCAGCTTAGCGGCAGGGAACACAGATACGCAGTATTTT	CASSLAAGNTDTQYF
14	TRBV15	-	-	TRBJ1-6	TGTGCCACCAGCAGACCGACATTGGATTCACCCCTCCACTTT	CATSRPTLDSPLHF
12	TRBV6-1	-	many	TRBJ1-6	TGTGCCAGCAGCCCTGATTATTCACCCCTCCACTTT	CASSPDYSPLHF
14	TRBV3-1	-	-	TRBJ1-1	TGTGCCAGCAGCCAAGCGGGCAATGACGTAAAAGCTTTCTTT	CASSQAGNDVKAFF
15	TRBV5-1	TRBD1	-	TRBJ2-1	TGCGCCAGCAGCTTGGGACAGGGGGCTGGTAATGAGCAGTTCTTC	CASSLGQGAGNEQFF
13	TRBV10-1	TRBD1	-	TRBJ2-7	TGCGCCAGCAGAACGGACAGGGCCTACGAGCAGTACTTC	CASRTDRAYEQYF
14	TRBV25-1	-	-	TRBJ2-7	TGTGCCAGCAGTGATCACCCCCAGGCCTACGAGCAGTACTTC	CASSDHPQAYEQYF
12	TRBV24-1	TRBD1	-	TRBJ1-2	TGTGCCACCGGAGACAGGGTGGATGGCTACACCTTC	CATGDRVDGYTF
13	TRBV7-2	-	-	TRBJ2-3	TGTGCCAGCGAGGGGGGCGGGACAGATACGCAGTATTTT	CASEGGGTDTQYF
14	TRBV12-3/TRBV12-4	-	-	TRBJ1-1	TGTGCCAGCAGTTCCTCCCCGGTAAACACTGAAGCTTTCTTT	CASSSSPVNTEAFF
15	TRBV7-2	-	-	TRBJ2-5	TGTGCCAGCAGCTTAGTGAGGGTTACGAAAGAGACCCAGTACTTC	CASSLVRVTKETQYF
15	TRBV24-1	TRBD1	-	TRBJ1-1	TGTGCCACCAGTGCGCAACAGGGGGCGAACACTGAAGCTTTCTTT	CATSAQQGANTEAFF
14	TRBV11-2	TRBD1	few	TRBJ2-7	TGTGCCAGCAGCCGTGAGGGACAGGGGTACGAGCAGTACTTC	CASSREGQGYEQYF
14	TRBV2	TRBD2	-	TRBJ2-3	TGTGCCAGCAGGTCGCGGGGGGACTCAGATACGCAGTATTTT	CASRSRGDSDTQYF
13	TRBV6-1	-	many	TRBJ1-1	TGTGCCAGCAGTACTTTCAGGAACACTGAAGCTTTCTTT	CASSTFRNTEAFF
12	TRBV27	-	few	TRBJ2-5	TGTGCCAGCAGTTCCCCAGGAGAGACCCAGTACTTC	CASSSPGETQYF
14	TRBV6-2/TRBV6-3	-	many	TRBJ2-3	TGTGCCACCAGACAGTACGCTAGCACAGATACGCAGTATTTT	CATRQYASTDTQYF
15	TRBV19	-	many	TRBJ1-6	TGTGCCAGTAGTAAAGGGGACTCCTATAATTCACCCCTCCACTTT	CASSKGDSYNSPLHF
11	TRBV7-3	-	-	TRBJ2-5	TGTGCCAGCAGCATCGTTGAGACCCAGTACTTC	CASSIVETQYF
15	TRBV19	-	-	TRBJ1-1	TGTGCCAGTAATCCCCCAGGGTTTCCAGGGACTGAAGCTTTCTTT	CASNPPGFPGTEAFF
14	TRBV20-1	-	many	TRBJ2-2	TGCAGTGCTAGGGCACTAGCGAACACCGGGGAGCTGTTTTTT	CSARALANTGELFF
14	TRBV10-1	TRBD2	once	TRBJ2-5	TGCGCCAGCAGCCGACTAGCGGGGGGAGAGACCCAGTACTTC	CASSRLAGGETQYF
13	TRBV29-1	-	-	TRBJ1-2	TGCAGCGTTGGGACGGGCAGTAACTATGGCTACACCTTC	CSVGTGSNYGYTF
12	TRBV6-1	-	-	TRBJ1-1	TGTGCCAGCAGTGAAGGGTACACTGAAGCTTTCTTT	CASSEGYTEAFF
11	TRBV10-3	-	many	TRBJ2-1	TGTGCCATCACCTCAGGAAATGAGCAGTTCTTC	CAITSGNEQFF
17	TRBV11-2	TRBD2	-	TRBJ2-3	TGTGCCAGTAGCTTACGCCTAGGAGCGGGGGTCCCATATACGCAGTATTTT	CASSLRLGAGVPYTQYF
15	TRBV9	TRBD2	many	TRBJ2-7	TGTGCCAGCAGCCCTACTAGCGGGCCAACCTACGAGCAGTACTTC	CASSPTSGPTYEQYF
15	TRBV6-2/TRBV6-3	-	few	TRBJ2-1	TGTGCCAGCAGTTACGAGGGGGGGCCCCTCAATGAGCAGTTCTTC	CASSYEGGPLNEQFF
14	TRBV2	-	-	TRBJ2-7	TGTGCCAGCTCAAAAGGGGAAGGGTCCTCCGAGCAGTACTTC	CASSKGEGSSEQYF
14	TRBV10-2	-	many	TRBJ2-7	TGCGCCAGCAGTTCGGGACGCGCTATTCACGAGCAGTACTTC	CASSSGRAIHEQYF
16	TRBV19	TRBD1	once	TRBJ1-5	TGTGCCAGTAGTTTCAAGGGACAGGGGTTCGGCCAGCCCCAGCATTTT	CASSFKGQGFGQPQHF
17	TRBV9	TRBD2	-	TRBJ2-1	TGTGCCAGCAGGCTGCTAGCGGGGGGGTCGACCGGCAATGAGCAGTTCTTC	CASRLLAGGSTGNEQFF
14	TRBV6-1	TRBD1	-	TRBJ1-2	TGTGCCAGCAGTATGACAGGGATTAACTATGGCTACACCTTC	CASSMTGINYGYTF
14	TRBV6-1	TRBD1	-	TRBJ2-7	TGTGCCAGCAGTATCCGACAGGGGATCTACGAGCAGTACTTC	CASSIRQGIYEQYF
14	TRBV19	-	-	TRBJ1-1	TGTGCCAGTAGTATCCCTAATCGGGGCGCCGAAGCTTTCTTT	CASSIPNRGAEAFF
18	TRBV6-7	TRBD2	-	TRBJ2-2	TGTGCCAGCAGTTACGCGAGACTAGCGGGAGGTGGCACCGGGGAGCTGTTTTTT	CASSYARLAGGGTGELFF
15	TRBV20-1	TRBD2	many	TRBJ2-3	TGCAGTGCTAGACAGGGTACAACTAGCGCAGATACGCAGTATTTT	CSARQGTTSADTQYF
13	TRBV6-1	TRBD2	many	TRBJ2-1	TGTGCCAGCAGAAAAACTAGCGTACCTGAGCAGTTCTTC	CASRKTSVPEQFF
14	TRBV7-3	-	many	TRBJ1-6	TGTGCCAGCAGCCGTTCGGGGTATAATTCACCCCTCCACTTT	CASSRSGYNSPLHF
15	TRBV2	TRBD1	-	TRBJ1-2	TGTGCCAGCAGTTTCCCGGGACAGGGTCCCGATGGCTACACCTTC	CASSFPGQGPDGYTF
12	TRBV10-3	-	-	TRBJ1-3	TGTGCCATCCAATCCCAGGCGAACACCATATATTTT	CAIQSQANTIYF
14	TRBV10-3	TRBD1	-	TRBJ2-7	TGTGCCATCAGTGAGTCCGACAGGGCCTACGAGCAGTACTTC	CAISESDRAYEQYF
16	TRBV24-1	-	-	TRBJ2-7	TGTGCCACCAGTGGGGGTGCTAGAGTCGGGTCCTACGAGCAGTACTTC	CATSGGARVGSYEQYF
16	TRBV4-3	TRBD1	many	TRBJ2-7	TGCGCCAGCAGCCAAGATATGAGGACAGGGAGTGCCGAGCAGTACTTC	CASSQDMRTGSAEQYF
12	TRBV24-1	TRBD1	-	TRBJ1-2	TGTGCCACCAGTCCGACAGGGTATGGCTACACCTTC	CATSPTGYGYTF
11	TRBV29-1	-	-	TRBJ2-5	TGCAGCGTTGAAGATCGAGAGACCCAGTACTTC	CSVEDRETQYF
16	TRBV6-1	-	-	TRBJ1-3	TGTGCCAGCAGTAAACGGGACAAACGCTCTGGAAACACCATATATTTT	CASSKRDKRSGNTIYF
18	TRBV4-2	-	-	TRBJ1-2	TGTGCCAGCAGCCAAGCGATCGGGGGAACAGGGACATCCTATGGCTACACCTTC	CASSQAIGGTGTSYGYTF
14	TRBV20-1	-	many	TRBJ2-5	TGCAGTACGTACCGGCCAGGCCGGCCTGAGACCCAGTACTTC	CSTYRPGRPETQYF
15	TRBV6-1	TRBD1	few	TRBJ1-3	TGTGCCAGCAGTAGGACAGGGGGCGTTGGAAACGCCATATATTTT	CASSRTGGVGNAIYF
14	TRBV9	-	few	TRBJ1-3	TGTGCCACCTCCGGGGGCGGTTCTGGAAACACCATATATTTT	CATSGGGSGNTIYF
13	TRBV12-3/TRBV12-4	-	-	TRBJ1-2	TGTGCCAGCAGTTTCCGGGAATCGGGTGGCTACACCTTC	CASSFRESGGYTF